This TCR beta chain was retrieved from a study of beta chain features in type 1 diabetes. Sorting based on CD45RO/CCR7/CD25/CD127/CD95/CD27 separated CD4+ naive, central memory, regulatory and stem cell-like memory cells. Germline-derived CDR1 and CDR2 are GTSNPN and SVGIG (reference sequence). This CDR3 contains 17 residues. Trimming took 4 bases from V and 0 from J; bases not matched to a gene: 8. Whole-study results and caveats: An over-representation of cells with high TCR expression could result from cDNA sequencing. Shorter TCRB CDR3s, moderately but significantly so, marked every one of the four CD4+ subsets in Type 1 diabetes patients.

Only a few counts were recorded for this clone. Its target is unknown. Reverse transcribing all isolated RNA meant expressed TCRB transcripts were sequenced. Clones were read by immunoSEQ multiplex PCR, and TCRdb kept only the in-frame ones, dropping some. The sample lists 600,000 or so clones, 12% seen once, with approximately 0.11% in the top ten. V and J are TRBV30 and TRBJ1-6, with 8 positions matching TRBD1. The TCR sequence derives from a man aged 25 to 45 with type 1 diabetes. Material: naive CD4+ T cells from blood. The CDR3 DNA reads TGTGCCTGGAACCCGGACAGGGCTAGCTCCTATAATTCACCCCTCCACTTT. It translates to CAWNPDRASSYNSPLHF.